Here is one TCR beta chain with its context. What it recognizes is unknown. At one boundary the junction diverges from the germline segment, which might be a read error. The library was made from cDNA and included unique molecular identifiers. It was from roughly 1 to 10 million T cells that some 500,000 cDNA molecules came. MiXCR was run by TCRdb on the PCR reads, yielding one entry per CDR3 protein. The sample shows more than 450,000 distinct CDR3 sequences, 44% of them seen only once. The data stem from a study of post-analysis software for immune sequencing data. Study-wide results and caveats: Samples from a shared batch, those prepared together, strongly co-clustered by F measure. Five TRBV segments, including TRBV5-6, TRBV5-1 and TRBV20-1, were more frequent in patients than controls. Multiple sclerosis patients had significantly lower normalized Chao1 diversity than controls.

The germline gives CDR1 SGHVS, CDR2 FNYEAQ. The CDR3 spans 14 residues. The rearrangement uses TRBV7-6 and TRBJ2-1; 10 bases line up with TRBD1. The source of this sequence is a girl aged 10 to 17 with multiple sclerosis. The sequenced material came from blood. The CDR3 reads CAGSLRTGGNEQFF. CDR3 coding DNA: TGTGCCGGCAGCTTACGGACAGGGGGCAATGAGCAGTTCTTC. The variable domain in full, completed from reference TRBV7-6 and TRBJ2-1, reads GAGVSQSPRYKVTKRGQDVALRCDPISGHVSLYWYRQALGQGPEFLTYFNYEAQQDKSGLPNDRFSAERPEGSISTLTIQRTEQRDSAMYRCAGSLRTGGNEQFFGPGTRLTVL.